This T cell receptor beta chain originates from a study of STAT5B mutations in CD4+ large granular lymphocyte leukemia. Regarding this clone: Antigen: not known.

Study conclusions and caveats: Higher CD4+ than CD8+ T-LGLL clonality might reflect small sample size.

V was pared by 7 bases and J by 2 bases, with 6 bases of the junction left unmatched. CDR3 size: 14 residues. Germline loops: CDR1 MDHEN, CDR2 SYDVKM. Sequencing was at survey level. Only in-frame clones appear in the TCRdb table, and some are missing; sequencing was by immunoSEQ multiplex PCR. Among tens of thousands of clones listed, roughly 82% were seen once. Material: CD4+ T cells from blood buffy coats. The receptor was derived from a human donor in good health. The rearrangement uses TRBV28 and TRBJ2-5; the match to TRBD2 covers 8 bases. The CDR3 loop reads CASKGGGTQETQYF. CDR3 in DNA: TGTGCCAGCAAGGGCGGGGGGACACAAGAGACCCAGTACTTC.